Here is one TCR beta chain with its context. Its antigen is not known. Axillary draining lymph nodes of breast cancer patients supplied the node samples. TCRdb reprocessed the multiplex PCR reads with MiXCR, giving one entry per CDR3 protein. Of some 130,000 distinct CDR3 sequences in the sample, 15% to 20% were seen once. The data stem from a study of breast tumors, draining lymph nodes, adjacent tissues. Overall study findings and caveats: Compared with lymph nodes, tumors were less diverse; compared with nontumor tissue, more. The lymph node origin of tumor T cells was framed as consistent with a hypothesis, not demonstrated. Tumor and nontumor repertoires were significantly more similar in luminal-like than in basal-like breast cancer. Most tumor T cells seemingly derive from lymph node, then expand in tumor.

V was shortened by 3 bases and J by 0 bases, with 3 bases between the two germline ends. The CDR3 has 13 amino acids. Looked up from germline, CDR1 is MDHEN and CDR2 is SYDVKM. The source of this sequence is a female donor with breast cancer. Some clones in this sample may be carry-over from other donors' samples. The specimen sequenced was axillary lymph node tissue. V usage is TRBV28 and J usage is TRBJ2-4; D unresolved. The CDR3 nucleotides read TGTGCCAGCAGTTTCCCAGCCAAAAACATTCAGTACTTC. Its protein product is CASSFPAKNIQYF.